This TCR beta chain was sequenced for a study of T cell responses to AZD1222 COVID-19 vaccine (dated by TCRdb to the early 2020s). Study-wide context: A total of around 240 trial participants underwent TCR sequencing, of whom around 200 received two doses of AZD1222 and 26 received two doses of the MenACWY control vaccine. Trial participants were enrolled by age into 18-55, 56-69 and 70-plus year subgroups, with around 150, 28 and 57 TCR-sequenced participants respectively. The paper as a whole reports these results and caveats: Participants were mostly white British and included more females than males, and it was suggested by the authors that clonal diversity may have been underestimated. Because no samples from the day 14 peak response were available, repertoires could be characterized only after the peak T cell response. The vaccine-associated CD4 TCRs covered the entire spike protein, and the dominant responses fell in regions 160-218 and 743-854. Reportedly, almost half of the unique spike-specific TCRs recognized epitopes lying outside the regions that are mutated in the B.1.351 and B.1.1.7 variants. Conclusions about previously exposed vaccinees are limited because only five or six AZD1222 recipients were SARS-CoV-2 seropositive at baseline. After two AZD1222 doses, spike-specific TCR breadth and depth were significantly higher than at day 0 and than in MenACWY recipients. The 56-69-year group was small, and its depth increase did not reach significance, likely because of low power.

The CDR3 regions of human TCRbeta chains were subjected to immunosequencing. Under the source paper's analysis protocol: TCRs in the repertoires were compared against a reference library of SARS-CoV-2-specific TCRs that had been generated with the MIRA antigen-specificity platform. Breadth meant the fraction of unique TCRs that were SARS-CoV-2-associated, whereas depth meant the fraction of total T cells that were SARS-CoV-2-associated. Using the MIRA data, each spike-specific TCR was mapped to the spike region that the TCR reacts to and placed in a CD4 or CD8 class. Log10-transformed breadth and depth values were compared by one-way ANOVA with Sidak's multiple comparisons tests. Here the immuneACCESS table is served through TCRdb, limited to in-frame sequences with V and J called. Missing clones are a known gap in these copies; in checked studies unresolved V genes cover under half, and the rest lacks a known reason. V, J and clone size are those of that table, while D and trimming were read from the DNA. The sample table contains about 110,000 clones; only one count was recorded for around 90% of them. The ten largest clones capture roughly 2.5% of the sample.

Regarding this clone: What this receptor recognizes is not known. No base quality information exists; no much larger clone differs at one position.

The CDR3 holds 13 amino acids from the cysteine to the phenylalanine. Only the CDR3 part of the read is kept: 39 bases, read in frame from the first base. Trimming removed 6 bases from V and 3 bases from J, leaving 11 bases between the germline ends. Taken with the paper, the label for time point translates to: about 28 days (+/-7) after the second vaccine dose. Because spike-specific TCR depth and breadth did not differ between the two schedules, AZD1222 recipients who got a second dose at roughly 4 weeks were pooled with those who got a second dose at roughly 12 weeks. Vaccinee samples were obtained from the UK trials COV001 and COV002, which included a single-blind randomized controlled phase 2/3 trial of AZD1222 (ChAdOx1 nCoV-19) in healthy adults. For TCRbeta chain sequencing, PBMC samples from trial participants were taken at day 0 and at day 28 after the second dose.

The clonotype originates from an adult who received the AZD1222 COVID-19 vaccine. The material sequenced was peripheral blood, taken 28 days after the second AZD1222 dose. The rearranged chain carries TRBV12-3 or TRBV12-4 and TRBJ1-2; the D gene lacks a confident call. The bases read TGTGCCAGCAGCCCGGGAGATCACTATGGCTACACCTTC. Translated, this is CASSPGDHYGYTF.